Included here is one TCR beta chain sequence, with context. The target antigen is unknown. This sample is part of a study of T cell responses to AZD1222 COVID-19 vaccine. Study findings and constraints: Baseline seropositives among AZD1222 recipients totaled only five or six. There were repertoire samples only from the period after the peak T cell response.

The data were produced by immunoSEQ multiplex PCR, yet TCRdb's version contains in-frame clones alone and is incomplete. This table holds 60,000 to 65,000 clones, roughly 80% found once. Material: peripheral blood, obtained on day 0 of AZD1222 vaccination. This receptor was taken from an adult in good health.

CDR3 residues: CASSPLRGGYNEQFF. DNA of the CDR3: TGTGCCAGCAGCCCACTGAGGGGAGGTTACAATGAGCAGTTCTTC. The chain is built from TRBV9 and TRBJ2-1, with D possibly matching TRBD2 (6 bases). V was clipped by 4 bases and J by 4 bases, with 15 bases between them. The CDR3 covers 15 residues. CDR1 SGDLS and CDR2 YYNGEE come from the germline V gene.